This entry describes one TCR beta chain. Original data processing: Amplification from reference gene primers served as the basis for estimated nucleated cell counts. Data came from immunoSEQ multiplex PCR; TCRdb stores just in-frame clones and leaves some out. Clonal size and the V and J genes are those of that table, whereas D and trimming came from the DNA. The sample records 200,000 to 250,000 clones, about 84% being singletons. This sample is part of a study of blood T cell repertoires in COVID-19. Background on the study: Samples of COVID-19 (acute and convalescent) were obtained from the United States, Italy and Spain.

This CDR3 spans 14 amino acids. V lost 3 bases to trimming and J lost 6 bases; unmatched junction nucleotides: 6. Germline V gene data show CDR1 as SGHNT and CDR2 as YENEEA. Symptom resolution, clearance, or two negative PCRs marked donors in Cohort 3 as recovered. The source of this sequence is a man in his fifties or sixties who had recovered from COVID-19. Sequencing was performed on PBMCs or T cells enriched from blood (not recorded which). The genes are TRBV11-3 and TRBJ2-7; 9 bases match TRBD1. The CDR3 sequence: CASSFLGQGSEQYF. Here the CDR3 DNA reads TGTGCCAGCAGCTTCCTGGGACAGGGAAGCGAGCAGTACTTC. Complete variable domain (other parts from reference TRBV11-3 and TRBJ2-7): EAGVVQSPRYKIIEKKQPVAFWCNPISGHNTLYWYLQNLGQGPELLIRYENEEAVDDSQLPKDRFSAERLKGVDSTLKIQPAELGDSAVYLCASSFLGQGSEQYFGPGTRLTVT.